The 24 T cell receptor beta chains given below trace back to one sample, sequenced in a study of read filtering for tumor transcriptome and immune sequencing (dated by TCRdb to the early 2020s). Sequenced on an Illumina HiSeq 4000. Starting from approximately 0.4 ug RNA, TCR libraries were constructed with the Immunoverse kit using molecular barcoded adaptors that cover the alpha/delta and beta/gamma chains. TCRdb passed the public sequencing reads through fastp at Q25 and MiXCR, retaining productive beta sequences. Each CDR3 protein appears once, grouped with its most common genes and DNA. Within this sample are approximately 41,000 distinct CDR3 sequences, with over 10% of them counted one time only. Over 25% of the sample comes from the top ten. The sample taken for sequencing was a population of CD138-negative cells sorted from bone marrow. The cell subset or site label, read with the paper, signifies: bone marrow mononuclear cells depleted of CD138+ plasma/myeloma cells by negative magnetic selection. The source is a donor over 35 with multiple myeloma.

This clonotype was recorded many times. This sequence joins TRBV4-1 and TRBJ2-2; TRBD1 matches at 7 bases. This CDR3 is 19 amino acids long. Losses at the gene ends were 0 bases for V and 3 bases for J; bases not matched to a gene: 13. Germline V gene lookup returns CDR1 MGHRA and CDR2 YSYEKL. In DNA form, the CDR3 reads TGCGCCAGCAGCCAAGACCACGCCCCCCGTACAGGGGACACCGGGGAGCTGTTTTTT. Translated: CASSQDHAPRTGDTGELFF.

This clonotype showed up just a few times. A much larger clone sits a single nucleotide away, making a read error possible. The conserved final phenylalanine or tryptophan is absent from the CDR3, which likely points to a read error. The chain couples TRBV14 to TRBJ2-7; TRBD1 aligns across 7 bases. The V and J ends lost 1 base and 4 bases, in that order; junction bases with no gene match: 7. Germline CDR1 reads SGHDN; CDR2 reads FVKESK. The CDR3 runs to 15 residues. CDR3 region: CASSQGETGPYEQYL. Here the CDR3 DNA reads TGTGCCAGCAGCCAAGGAGAGACAGGGCCGTACGAGCAGTACCTC.

This clonotype was observed a few times. A clone one base away is much larger, so this may be a read error. This rearrangement joins TRBV7-9 to TRBJ1-4; TRBD1 aligns across 8 bases. Germline V gene sequence: CDR1 SEHNR, CDR2 FQNEAQ (reference sequence). The CDR3 contains 14 residues. J gave up 7 bases and V 3 bases, and 4 bases lay outside the gene matches. The CDR3 DNA follows: TGTGCCAGCAGCTTCGCAGGGGGCGGTGAAAAACTGTTTTTT. This translates into CASSFAGGGEKLFF.

The gene calls are TRBV20-1 and TRBJ1-1; D gene ambiguous. The CDR3 contains 18 residues. Germline V gives CDR1 DFQATT, CDR2 SNEGSKA (reference sequence). Trimming removed 0 bases at V and 1 base at J, with 21 bases between. The CDR3 loop is CSARDEFWQENWNTEAFF. CDR3 bases: TGCAGTGCTAGAGATGAGTTTTGGCAGGAGAATTGGAACACTGAAGCTTTCTTT.

Concerning this clonotype: A read error may be the cause here, since a much bigger clone is one base away. The V and J genes are TRBV6-1 and TRBJ2-2, with D perhaps being TRBD1 or TRBD2 (5 bases each). Germline CDR1 reads MNHNS; CDR2 reads SASEGT. V dropped 6 bases and J dropped 7 bases, with 15 bases sitting between them. This CDR3 has 14 residues. CDR3: CASSGTSLFGELFF. The CDR3 DNA reads TGTGCCAGCAGCGGGACCTCGCTTTTCGGGGAGCTGTTTTTT.

Points on this clonotype: A clone one base away is much larger, so this may be a read error. The chain recombines TRBV14 with TRBJ2-7; 7 bases agree with TRBD1. The CDR3 loop spans 15 amino acids. CDR1 and CDR2 (germline): SGHDN, FVKESK. The V gene end was trimmed by 4 bases and the J gene end by 6 bases; junction bases not matched to a gene: 12. CDR3 bases: TGTGCCAGCAGCCCGACAGGGCTCTATACCTGCGAGCAGTACTTC. It codes for CASSPTGLYTCEQYF.

This clonotype was observed many times. The chain links TRBV19 to TRBJ2-1; TRBD2 agrees at 11 bases. The V segment lost 5 bases and the J segment 8 bases; nucleotides outside the gene matches: 8. Germline values: CDR1 LNHDA, CDR2 SQIVND (reference sequence). This CDR3 region has 15 residues. CDR3 in amino acids: CASSFLAGGLDEQFF. In nucleotides, the CDR3 is TGTGCCAGTAGTTTTTTAGCGGGAGGGTTGGATGAGCAGTTCTTC.

Many counts were recorded for this clonotype. The chain has TRBV29-1 and TRBJ1-2, with D possibly TRBD1 on 6 matching bases. Germline assignment: CDR1 SQVTM and CDR2 ANQGSEA. The CDR3 spans 15 residues. Trimming cost V 0 bases and J 0 bases, with 11 bases left between them. CDR3 nucleotides: TGCAGCGTTGAAGAGTCGGGACAAGCTAACTATGGCTACACCTTC. This encodes CSVEESGQANYGYTF.

Of note for this clonotype: This likely traces to a read error, being one base from a far larger clone. V and J are TRBV7-3 and TRBJ2-1; D ambiguous. This CDR3 contains 12 residues. In germline, CDR1 is SGHTA, CDR2 FQGTGA. CDR3 nucleotides: TGTACCAGCAGCTTAGGGTCTGATGAGCAGTTCTTC. Encoded protein: CTSSLGSDEQFF.

Regarding this clonotype: Given a far larger clone just one base away, this is likely a sequencing read error. The chain joins TRBV7-9 to TRBJ2-7; D not resolved. CDR1 is SEHNR, CDR2 FQNEAQ, per germline (reference sequence). This CDR3 comprises 13 residues. The V and J ends lost 4 bases and 5 bases respectively, with 12 bases between them. This chain's CDR3 is CASSWSHGNEQYF. The CDR3, as DNA: TGTGCCAGCAGCTGGAGCCATGGCAACGAGCAGTACTTC.

Many counts were recorded for this clonotype. The V gene is TRBV20-1, the J gene TRBJ2-3, with TRBD2 identical over 10 bases. Unmatched junction bases numbered 9, after V lost 3 bases and J lost 6 bases. From germline, CDR1 is DFQATT and CDR2 SNEGSKA (reference sequence). This CDR3 has 15 amino acids. The CDR3 nucleotides read TGCAGTGCTAGTCCCCTAGCGGGAGTGTCGGATACGCAGTATTTT. Its translation: CSASPLAGVSDTQYF.

This clonotype has more than one count but fewer than ten. A much larger clone differs from this one at a single base, so this may be a read error. The chain uses TRBV20-1 and TRBJ1-2; D is perhaps TRBD1 (5 bases). CDR1 and CDR2 (germline): DFQATT, SNEGSKA (reference sequence). This CDR3 has 13 amino acids. CDR3 region: CSTRDRDSDGYTF. The CDR3 DNA reads TGCAGTACTAGAGATAGAGACAGTGATGGCTACACCTTC.

In regard to this clonotype: This may be a read error, as it is one base from a much larger clone. This chain joins TRBV29-1 and TRBJ2-3, with TRBD1 identical over 10 bases. The CDR3 spans 13 residues. Germline V CDR1 and CDR2: SQVTM, ANQGSEA. The CDR3 loop reads CSVMTGGYYTPYF. DNA for the CDR3: TGCAGCGTGATGACAGGGGGCTACTATACGCCGTATTTT.

The J gene is TRBJ1-2, the V gene TRBV20-1, with 8 positions matching TRBD1. V lost 2 bases, J lost 2 bases, and 13 bases stayed unmatched. Looked up from germline, CDR1 is DFQATT and CDR2 is SNEGSKA (reference sequence). This CDR3 is built from 17 residues. The CDR3 DNA sequence: TGCAGTGCTAGAATGGCTTGCAGGGGGCTGATGAACTATGGCTACACCTTC. The encoded protein is CSARMACRGLMNYGYTF.

This clonotype has a count of ten or more. The chain couples TRBV24-1 to TRBJ2-1; 9 nucleotides line up with TRBD1. This CDR3 comprises 16 residues. The V gene's germline CDR1 is KGHDR and CDR2 SFDVKD. The trim removed 0 bases at V and 5 bases at J, leaving 4 bases unmatched. The CDR3: CATSDLGQGSNNEQFF. The CDR3 nucleotides are TGTGCCACCAGTGATTTGGGACAGGGGTCAAACAATGAGCAGTTCTTC.

This clonotype was detected many times. The chain recombines TRBV11-2 with TRBJ2-2; D gene uncertain. With 3 bases removed from V and 0 bases from J, the gap between germline ends came to 14 bases. The CDR3 runs 17 residues. Germline values: CDR1 SGHAT, CDR2 FQNNGV. Here the CDR3 reads CASSFYPDLANTGELFF. The CDR3 DNA follows: TGTGCCAGCAGCTTTTATCCCGACTTAGCGAACACCGGGGAGCTGTTTTTT.

As for this clonotype: This may stem from a read error, because a much larger clone lies one nucleotide away. V is TRBV20-1 and J is TRBJ1-1; D unresolved. This CDR3 is built from 14 residues. Germline V gene sequence: CDR1 DFQATT, CDR2 SNEGSKA (reference sequence). Trimming removed 8 bases at V and 1 base at J, with 17 bases between. The CDR3 bases are TGCAGTACCCCTGATCGGCAGAAGAACACTGAAGCTTTCTTT. Translation: CSTPDRQKNTEAFF.

In its sample, this clonotype was seen many times. This chain links TRBV7-2 with TRBJ2-7; D not certain. The V end was cut by 1 base, the J end by 3 bases, with 7 bases between. Germline V CDR1 and CDR2: SGHTA, FQGNSA. The CDR3 has 13 amino acids. This CDR3 is CASSLVISYEQYF. CDR3 nucleotide sequence: TGTGCCAGCAGCTTAGTGATTAGCTACGAGCAGTACTTC.

Concerning this clonotype: A read error may explain this, as a much larger clone is one base away. The J gene is TRBJ2-7, the V gene TRBV20-1; 7 bases agree with TRBD1. CDR3 length: 13 amino acids. Germline V gene lookup returns CDR1 DFQATT and CDR2 SNEGSKA (reference sequence). CDR3 protein: CSASEGASNEQCF. Here the CDR3 DNA reads TGCAGTGCTAGTGAGGGGGCGTCTAACGAGCAGTGCTTC.

The chain links TRBV29-1 to TRBJ2-3; D possibly uses TRBD1 or TRBD2 (5 bases each). Trimming removed 3 bases from V and 3 bases from J, with 10 bases in between. Germline V gene lookup returns CDR1 SQVTM and CDR2 ANQGSEA. The CDR3 runs to 13 residues. The CDR3 protein is CSVERGNTDTQYF. CDR3 nucleotides: TGCAGCGTTGAGAGGGGCAATACAGATACGCAGTATTTT.

This clonotype was observed a few times. The chain is built from TRBV25-1 and TRBJ2-7; D unresolved. The germline V gene has CDR1 MGHDK and CDR2 SYGVNS. This CDR3 spans 13 amino acids. V lost 3 bases and J lost 9, with 15 bases in between. Here the CDR3 DNA reads TGTGCCAGCAGTGAGGCCCGCCTGCCTCGGCAGTACTTC. Its translation: CASSEARLPRQYF.

The sample holds many counts of this clonotype. This sequence joins TRBV19 and TRBJ2-1; 10 bases map to TRBD1. Germline CDR1 is LNHDA and CDR2 is SQIVND (reference sequence). CDR3 length: 14 amino acids. Germline trimming cut 1 base from V and 8 bases from J; bases unmatched to any gene: 2. Here the CDR3 reads CASSIGQGADEQFF. The CDR3 coding sequence is TGTGCCAGTAGTATAGGACAGGGGGCCGATGAGCAGTTCTTC.

This clonotype came up many times. This rearrangement joins TRBV28 to TRBJ2-3; 9 bases are a match to TRBD2. CDR1 is MDHEN, CDR2 SYDVKM, per germline. J gave up 1 base and V 6 bases, and 11 bases lay outside the gene matches. The CDR3 runs 17 residues. CDR3 nucleotides: TGTGCCAGCAGCCCGATCCTAGCGGGAAGACGCACAGATACGCAGTATTTT. It is translated as CASSPILAGRRTDTQYF.

There are many counts of this clonotype. The rearrangement uses TRBV28 and TRBJ1-1; D uncertain. Trimming stripped 3 bases from V and 13 bases from J, with 15 bases between. Looked up from germline, CDR1 is MDHEN and CDR2 is SYDVKM. The CDR3 sequence is 12 residues long. This CDR3 is CASSFGPGQIFF. CDR3 nucleotides: TGTGCCAGCAGTTTTGGTCCCGGGCAGATTTTCTTT.